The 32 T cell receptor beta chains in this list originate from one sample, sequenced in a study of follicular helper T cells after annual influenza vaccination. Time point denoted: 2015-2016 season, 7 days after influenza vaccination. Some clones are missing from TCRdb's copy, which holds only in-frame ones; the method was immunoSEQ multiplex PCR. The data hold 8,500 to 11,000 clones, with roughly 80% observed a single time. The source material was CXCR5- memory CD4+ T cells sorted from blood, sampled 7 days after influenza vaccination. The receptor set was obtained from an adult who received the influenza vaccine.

The CDR3 loop reads CASSAQQGADSEAFF. CDR3 DNA sequence: TGCGCCAGCAGCGCCCAACAGGGGGCGGACAGTGAAGCTTTCTTT. The chain is built from TRBV5-1 and TRBJ1-1; 9 bases align to TRBD1. Germline CDR1 SGHRS, CDR2 YFSETQ. This CDR3 comprises 15 residues. The ends lost 4 bases at V and 7 bases at J; junction bases unmatched: 11.

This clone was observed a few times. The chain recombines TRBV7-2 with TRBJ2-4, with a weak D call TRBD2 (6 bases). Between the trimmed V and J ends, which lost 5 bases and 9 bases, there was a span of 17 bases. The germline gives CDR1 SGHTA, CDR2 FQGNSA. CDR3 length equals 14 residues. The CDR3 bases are TGTGCCAGCAGCCTAGGTGTGGGGGGACCCATTCAGTACTTC. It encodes CASSLGVGGPIQYF.

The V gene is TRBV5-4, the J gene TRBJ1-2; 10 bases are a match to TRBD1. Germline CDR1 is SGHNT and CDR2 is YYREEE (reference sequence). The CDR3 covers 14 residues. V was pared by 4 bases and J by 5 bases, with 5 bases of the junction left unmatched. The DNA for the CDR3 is TGTGCCAGCAGCGCCGGGACAGGGGATTATGGCTACACCTTC. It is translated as CASSAGTGDYGYTF.

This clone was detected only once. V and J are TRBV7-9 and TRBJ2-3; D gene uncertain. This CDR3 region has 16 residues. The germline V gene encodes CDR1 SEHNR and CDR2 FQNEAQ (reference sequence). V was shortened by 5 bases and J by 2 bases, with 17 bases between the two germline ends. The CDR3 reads CASSPSRGRLTDTQYF. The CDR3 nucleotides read TGTGCCAGCAGCCCTAGTCGAGGCAGACTCACAGATACGCAGTATTTT.

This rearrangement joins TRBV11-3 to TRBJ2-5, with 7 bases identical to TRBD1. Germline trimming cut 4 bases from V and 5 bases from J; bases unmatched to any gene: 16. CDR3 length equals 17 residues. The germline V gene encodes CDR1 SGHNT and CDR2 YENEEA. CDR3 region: CASSSSGKNDRVETQYF. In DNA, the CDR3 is TGTGCCAGCAGCTCCTCAGGGAAGAACGACAGGGTCGAGACCCAGTACTTC.

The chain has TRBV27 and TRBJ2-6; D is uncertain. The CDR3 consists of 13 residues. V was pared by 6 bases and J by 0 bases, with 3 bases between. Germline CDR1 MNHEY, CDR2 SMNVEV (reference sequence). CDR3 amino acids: CASRPSGANVLTF. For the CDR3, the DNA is TGTGCCAGCAGGCCCTCTGGGGCCAACGTCCTGACTTTC.

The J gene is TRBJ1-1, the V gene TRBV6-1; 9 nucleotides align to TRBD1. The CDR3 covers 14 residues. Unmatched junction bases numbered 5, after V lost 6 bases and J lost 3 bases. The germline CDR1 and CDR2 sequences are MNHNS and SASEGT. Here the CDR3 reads CASSRTGAYTEAFF. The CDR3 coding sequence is TGTGCCAGCAGCCGGACAGGGGCATACACTGAAGCTTTCTTT.

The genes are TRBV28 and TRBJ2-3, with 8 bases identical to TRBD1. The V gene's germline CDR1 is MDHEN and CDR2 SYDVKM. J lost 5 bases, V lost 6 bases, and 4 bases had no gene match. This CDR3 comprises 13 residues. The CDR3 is CASRQTGGDTQYF. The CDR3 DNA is TGTGCCAGCAGACAAACAGGGGGAGATACGCAGTATTTT.

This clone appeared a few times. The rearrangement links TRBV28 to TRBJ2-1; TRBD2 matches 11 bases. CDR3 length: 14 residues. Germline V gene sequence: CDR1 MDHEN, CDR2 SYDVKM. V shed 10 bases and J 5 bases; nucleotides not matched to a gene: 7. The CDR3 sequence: CATTRLAGHNEQFF. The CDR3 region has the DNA TGTGCCACCACACGACTAGCGGGGCACAATGAGCAGTTCTTC.

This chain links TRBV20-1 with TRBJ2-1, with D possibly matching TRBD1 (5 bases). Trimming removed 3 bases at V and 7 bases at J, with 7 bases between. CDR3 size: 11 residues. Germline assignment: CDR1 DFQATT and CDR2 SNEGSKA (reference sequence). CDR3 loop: CSASKGNEQFF. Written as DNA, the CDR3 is TGCAGTGCTAGTAAGGGGAATGAGCAGTTCTTC.

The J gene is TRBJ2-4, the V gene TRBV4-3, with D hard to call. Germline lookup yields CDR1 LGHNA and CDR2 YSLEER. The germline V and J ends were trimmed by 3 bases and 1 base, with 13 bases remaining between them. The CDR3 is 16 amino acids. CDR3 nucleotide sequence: TGCGCCAGCAGCCAGACTGGCGTAGGGGCCAAAAACATTCAGTACTTC. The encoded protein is CASSQTGVGAKNIQYF.

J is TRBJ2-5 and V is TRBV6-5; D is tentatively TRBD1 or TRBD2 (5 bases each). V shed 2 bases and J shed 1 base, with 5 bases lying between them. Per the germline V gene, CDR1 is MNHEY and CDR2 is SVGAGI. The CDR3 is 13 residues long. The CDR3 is CASSYGGQETQYF. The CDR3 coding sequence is TGTGCCAGCAGTTACGGGGGCCAAGAGACCCAGTACTTC.

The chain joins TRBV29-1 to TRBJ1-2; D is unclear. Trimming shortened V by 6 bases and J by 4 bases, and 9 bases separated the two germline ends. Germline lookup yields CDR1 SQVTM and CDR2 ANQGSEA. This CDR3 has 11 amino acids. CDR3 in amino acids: CSVGGSYGYTF. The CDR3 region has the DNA TGCAGCGTGGGCGGTTCCTATGGCTACACCTTC.

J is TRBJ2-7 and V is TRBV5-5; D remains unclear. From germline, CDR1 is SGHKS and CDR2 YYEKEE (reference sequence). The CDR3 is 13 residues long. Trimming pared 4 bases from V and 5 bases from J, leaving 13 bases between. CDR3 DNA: TGTGCCAGCAGCGTAGGATTGGAGCACGAGCAGTACTTC. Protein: CASSVGLEHEQYF.

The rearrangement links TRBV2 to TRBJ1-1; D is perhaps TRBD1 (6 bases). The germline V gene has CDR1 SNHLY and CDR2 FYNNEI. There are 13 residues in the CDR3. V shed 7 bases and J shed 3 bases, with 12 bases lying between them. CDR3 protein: CASIGTRHTEAFF. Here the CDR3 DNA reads TGTGCCAGCATAGGGACAAGACACACTGAAGCTTTCTTT.

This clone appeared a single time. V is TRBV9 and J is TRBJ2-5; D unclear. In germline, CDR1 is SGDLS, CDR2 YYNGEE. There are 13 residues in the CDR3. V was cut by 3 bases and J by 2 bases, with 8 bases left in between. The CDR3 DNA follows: TGTGCCAGCAGCGCGAACTCACAAGAGACCCAGTACTTC. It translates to CASSANSQETQYF.

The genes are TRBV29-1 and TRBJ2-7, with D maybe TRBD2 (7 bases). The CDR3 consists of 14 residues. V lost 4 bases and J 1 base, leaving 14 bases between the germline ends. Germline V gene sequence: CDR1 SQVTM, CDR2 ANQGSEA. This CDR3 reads CSVALGGGSYEQYF. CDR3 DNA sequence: TGCAGCGTTGCCTTAGGGGGGGGATCCTACGAGCAGTACTTC.

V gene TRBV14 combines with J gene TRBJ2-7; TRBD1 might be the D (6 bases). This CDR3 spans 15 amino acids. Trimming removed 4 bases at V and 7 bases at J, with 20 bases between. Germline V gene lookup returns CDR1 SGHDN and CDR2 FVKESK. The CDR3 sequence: CASSRSGQRRWEQYF. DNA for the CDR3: TGTGCCAGCAGCCGGTCCGGACAGCGCAGGTGGGAGCAGTACTTC.

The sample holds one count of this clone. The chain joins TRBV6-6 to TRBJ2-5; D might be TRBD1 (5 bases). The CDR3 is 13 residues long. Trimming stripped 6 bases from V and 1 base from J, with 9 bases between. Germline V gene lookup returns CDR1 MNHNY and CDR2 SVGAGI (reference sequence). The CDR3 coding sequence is TGTGCCAGCAGGATACAGGTCCAAGAGACCCAGTACTTC. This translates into CASRIQVQETQYF.

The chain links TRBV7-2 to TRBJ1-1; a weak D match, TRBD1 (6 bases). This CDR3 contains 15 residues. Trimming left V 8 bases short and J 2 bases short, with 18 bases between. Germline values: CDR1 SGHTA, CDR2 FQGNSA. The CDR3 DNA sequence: TGTGCCAGCCGCCTACAGGGAATAGGAAACACTGAAGCTTTCTTT. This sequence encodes CASRLQGIGNTEAFF.

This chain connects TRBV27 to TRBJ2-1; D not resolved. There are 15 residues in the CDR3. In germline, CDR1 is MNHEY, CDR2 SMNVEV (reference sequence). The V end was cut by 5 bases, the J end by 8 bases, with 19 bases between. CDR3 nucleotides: TGTGCCAGCAGTGAGCCTGCGGTTCAGCCCCATGAGCAGTTCTTC. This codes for CASSEPAVQPHEQFF.

The CDR3 DNA follows: TGTGCCAGCAGTGAACAGGGGGGGAACACAGATACGCAGTATTTT. Protein sequence: CASSEQGGNTDTQYF. V usage is TRBV2 and J usage is TRBJ2-3, with D perhaps being TRBD1 or TRBD2 (7 bases each). The germline gives CDR1 SNHLY, CDR2 FYNNEI. CDR3 size: 15 residues. V lost 2 bases to trimming and J lost 2 bases, with 11 bases between them.

This chain's CDR3 is CASSFRNTEAFF. In nucleotides, the CDR3 is TGTGCCAGCAGTTTCAGAAACACTGAAGCTTTCTTT. The chain couples TRBV6-5 to TRBJ1-1, with unresolved D. The CDR3 spans 12 residues. In germline, CDR1 is MNHEY, CDR2 SVGAGI. The ends were cut back, 4 bases at V and 2 bases at J, with 5 bases in the middle.

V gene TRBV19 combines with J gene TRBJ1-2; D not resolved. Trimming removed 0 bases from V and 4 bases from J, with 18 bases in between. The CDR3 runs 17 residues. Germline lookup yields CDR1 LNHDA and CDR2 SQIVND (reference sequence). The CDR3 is CASSIEEAVGLSYGYTF. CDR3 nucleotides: TGTGCCAGTAGTATAGAAGAGGCCGTTGGACTGTCCTATGGCTACACCTTC.

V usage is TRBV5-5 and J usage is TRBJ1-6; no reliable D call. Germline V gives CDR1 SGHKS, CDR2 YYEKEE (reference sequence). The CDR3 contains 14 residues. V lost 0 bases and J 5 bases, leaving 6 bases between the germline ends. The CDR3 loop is CASSLAPDNSPLHF. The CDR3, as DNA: TGTGCCAGCAGCTTGGCCCCAGATAATTCACCCCTCCACTTT.

CDR3 DNA: TGTGCCAGCAGTTGGAGTGGGACAGGGCTAGAGACCCAGTACTTC. Amino acids: CASSWSGTGLETQYF. The chain links TRBV27 to TRBJ2-5, with 9 bases identical to TRBD1. Germline V gene sequence: CDR1 MNHEY, CDR2 SMNVEV (reference sequence). The CDR3 totals 15 residues. Germline trimming cut 4 bases from V and 4 bases from J; bases unmatched to any gene: 7.

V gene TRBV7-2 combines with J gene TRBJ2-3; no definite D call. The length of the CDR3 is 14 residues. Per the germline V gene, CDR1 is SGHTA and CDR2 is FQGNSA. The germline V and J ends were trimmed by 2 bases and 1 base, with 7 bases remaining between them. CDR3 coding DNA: TGTGCCAGCAGCTTACGTATGGGCACAGATACGCAGTATTTT. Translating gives CASSLRMGTDTQYF.

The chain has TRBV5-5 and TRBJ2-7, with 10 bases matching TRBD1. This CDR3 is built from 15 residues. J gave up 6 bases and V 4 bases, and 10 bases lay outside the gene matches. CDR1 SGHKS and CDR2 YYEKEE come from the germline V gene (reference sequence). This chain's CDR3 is CASSPRGTGDREQYF. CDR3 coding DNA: TGTGCCAGCAGCCCGAGGGGGACAGGGGATCGCGAGCAGTACTTC.

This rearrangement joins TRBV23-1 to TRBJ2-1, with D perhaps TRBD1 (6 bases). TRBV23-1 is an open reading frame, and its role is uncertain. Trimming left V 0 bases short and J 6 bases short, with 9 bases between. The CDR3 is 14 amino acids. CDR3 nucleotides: TGCGCCAGCAGTCAATCGAGACAGGTCAATGAGCAGTTCTTC. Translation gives CASSQSRQVNEQFF.

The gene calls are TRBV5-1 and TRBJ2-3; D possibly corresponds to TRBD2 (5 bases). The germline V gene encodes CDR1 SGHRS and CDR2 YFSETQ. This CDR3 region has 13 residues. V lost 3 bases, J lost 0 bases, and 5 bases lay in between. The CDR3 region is CASSWTSTDTQYF. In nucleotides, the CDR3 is TGCGCCAGCAGCTGGACTAGCACAGATACGCAGTATTTT.

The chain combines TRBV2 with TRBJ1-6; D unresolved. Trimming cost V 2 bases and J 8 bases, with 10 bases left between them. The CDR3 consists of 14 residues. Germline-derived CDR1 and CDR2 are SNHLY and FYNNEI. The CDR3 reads CASSELELHSPLHF. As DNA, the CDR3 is TGTGCCAGCAGTGAACTTGAATTGCATTCACCCCTCCACTTT.

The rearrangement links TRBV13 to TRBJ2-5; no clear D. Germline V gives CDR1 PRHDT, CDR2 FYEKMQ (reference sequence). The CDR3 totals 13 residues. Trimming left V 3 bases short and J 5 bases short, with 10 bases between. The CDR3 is CASSFRRGETQYF. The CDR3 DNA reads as TGTGCCAGCAGCTTCCGTCGTGGGGAGACCCAGTACTTC.